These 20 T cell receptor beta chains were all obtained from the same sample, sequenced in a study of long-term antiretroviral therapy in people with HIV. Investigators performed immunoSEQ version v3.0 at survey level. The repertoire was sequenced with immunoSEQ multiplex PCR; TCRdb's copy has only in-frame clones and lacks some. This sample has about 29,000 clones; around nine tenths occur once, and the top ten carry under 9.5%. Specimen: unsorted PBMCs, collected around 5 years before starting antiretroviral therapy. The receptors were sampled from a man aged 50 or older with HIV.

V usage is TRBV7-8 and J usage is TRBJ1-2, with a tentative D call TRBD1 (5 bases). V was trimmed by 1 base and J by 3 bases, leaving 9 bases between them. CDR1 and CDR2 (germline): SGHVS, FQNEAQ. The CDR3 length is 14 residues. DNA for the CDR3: TGTGCCAGCAGCTTAGACGCAGGGCACTATGGCTACACCTTC. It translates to CASSLDAGHYGYTF.

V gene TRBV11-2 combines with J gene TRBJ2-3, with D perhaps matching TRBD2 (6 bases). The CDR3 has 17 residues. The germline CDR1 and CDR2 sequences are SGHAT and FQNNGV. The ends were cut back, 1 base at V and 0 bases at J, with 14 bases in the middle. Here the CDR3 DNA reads TGTGCCAGCAGCTTAGGAAGGGGCGGGGTTAGCACAGATACGCAGTATTTT. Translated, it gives CASSLGRGGVSTDTQYF. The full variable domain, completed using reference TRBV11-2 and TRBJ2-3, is EAGVAQSPRYKIIEKRQSVAFWCNPISGHATLYWYQQILGQGPKLLIQFQNNGVVDDSQLPKDRFSAERLKGVDSTLKIQPAKLEDSAVYLCASSLGRGGVSTDTQYFGPGTRLTVL.

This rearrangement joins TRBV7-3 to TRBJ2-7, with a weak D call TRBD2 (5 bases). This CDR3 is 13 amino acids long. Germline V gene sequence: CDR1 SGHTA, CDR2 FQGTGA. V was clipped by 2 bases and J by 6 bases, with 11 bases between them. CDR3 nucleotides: TGTGCCAGCAGCTTAGACGGGGTAGGCGAGCAGTACTTC. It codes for CASSLDGVGEQYF.

This CDR3 reads CASSLGAGGGNNEQFF. CDR3 bases: TGTGCCAGCAGCTTAGGTGCCGGTGGGGGGAACAATGAGCAGTTCTTC. This chain uses TRBV5-6 with TRBJ2-1; weak D call: TRBD2 (6 bases). CDR3 length: 16 amino acids. V was trimmed by 2 bases and J by 5 bases, leaving 17 bases between them. Germline V gene lookup returns CDR1 SGHDT and CDR2 YYEEEE. The whole variable domain, filled in from reference TRBV5-6 and TRBJ2-1, reads DAGVTQSPTHLIKTRGQQVTLRCSPKSGHDTVSWYQQALGQGPQFIFQYYEEEERQRGNFPDRFSGHQFPNYSSELNVNALLLGDSALYLCASSLGAGGGNNEQFFGPGTRLTVL.

CDR3 amino acids: CSAIRDSVPEAFF. The CDR3 DNA is TGCAGCGCCATCCGGGACAGTGTCCCTGAAGCTTTCTTT. V gene TRBV29-1 combines with J gene TRBJ1-1; 7 bases line up with TRBD1. Germline-derived CDR1 and CDR2 are SQVTM and ANQGSEA. The J segment lost 6 bases and the V segment lost 7 bases, leaving 11 bases of the junction unmatched. The CDR3 totals 13 residues.

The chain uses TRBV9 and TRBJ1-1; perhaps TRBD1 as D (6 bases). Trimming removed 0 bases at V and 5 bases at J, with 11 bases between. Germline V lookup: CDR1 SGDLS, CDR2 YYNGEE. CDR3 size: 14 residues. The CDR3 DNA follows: TGTGCCAGCAGCGTAGATGGGGGCTTTACTGAAGCTTTCTTT. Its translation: CASSVDGGFTEAFF.

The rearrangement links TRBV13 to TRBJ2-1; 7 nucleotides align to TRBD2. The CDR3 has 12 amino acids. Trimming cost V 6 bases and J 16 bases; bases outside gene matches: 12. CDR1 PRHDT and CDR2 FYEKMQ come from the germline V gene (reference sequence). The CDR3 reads CASRSNRGEGFF. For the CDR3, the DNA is TGTGCCAGCAGATCCAATCGGGGGGAGGGCTTCTTC.

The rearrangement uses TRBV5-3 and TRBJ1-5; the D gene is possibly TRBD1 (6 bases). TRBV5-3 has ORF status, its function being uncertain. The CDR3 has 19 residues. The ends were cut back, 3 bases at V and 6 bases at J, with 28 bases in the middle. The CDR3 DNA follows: TGTGCCAGAAGCTCGCGACAGGACTCAAACATGAAGGTAAGTCAGCCCCAGCATTTT. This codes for CARSSRQDSNMKVSQPQHF.

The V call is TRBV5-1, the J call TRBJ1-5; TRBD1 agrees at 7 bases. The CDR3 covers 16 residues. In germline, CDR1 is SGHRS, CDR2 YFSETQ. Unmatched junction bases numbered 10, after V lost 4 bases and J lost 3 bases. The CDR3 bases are TGCGCCAGCAGCCTTGATCCGACAGGGAACAATCAGCCCCAGCATTTT. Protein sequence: CASSLDPTGNNQPQHF.

CDR3 in DNA: TGTGCCAGCAGGGACAGGGGTGGTCTCGAGCAGTACTTC. Its protein is CASRDRGGLEQYF. V is TRBV2 and J is TRBJ2-7; 9 nucleotides align to TRBD1. The CDR3 covers 13 residues. Trimming cost V 6 bases and J 6 bases; bases outside gene matches: 6. Germline V gives CDR1 SNHLY, CDR2 FYNNEI.

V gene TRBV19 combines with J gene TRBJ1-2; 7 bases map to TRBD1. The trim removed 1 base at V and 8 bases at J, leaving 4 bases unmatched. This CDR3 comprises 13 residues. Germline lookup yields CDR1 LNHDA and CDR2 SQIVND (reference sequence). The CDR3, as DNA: TGTGCCAGTAGTATAGGGACAGGACGCGGCTACACCTTC. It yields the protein CASSIGTGRGYTF.

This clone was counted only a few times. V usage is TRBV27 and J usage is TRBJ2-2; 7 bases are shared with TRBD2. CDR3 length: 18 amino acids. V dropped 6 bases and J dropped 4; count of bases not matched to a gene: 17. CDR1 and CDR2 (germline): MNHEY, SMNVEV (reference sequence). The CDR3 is CASSSSPRWGLITGELFF. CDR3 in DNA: TGTGCCAGCAGCTCATCTCCTCGTTGGGGACTAATCACCGGGGAGCTGTTTTTT.

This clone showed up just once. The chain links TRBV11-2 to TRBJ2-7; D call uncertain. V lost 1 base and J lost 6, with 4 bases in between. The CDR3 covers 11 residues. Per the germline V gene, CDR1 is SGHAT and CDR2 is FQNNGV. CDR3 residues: CASSLGPEQYF. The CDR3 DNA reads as TGTGCCAGCAGCTTAGGGCCCGAGCAGTACTTC.

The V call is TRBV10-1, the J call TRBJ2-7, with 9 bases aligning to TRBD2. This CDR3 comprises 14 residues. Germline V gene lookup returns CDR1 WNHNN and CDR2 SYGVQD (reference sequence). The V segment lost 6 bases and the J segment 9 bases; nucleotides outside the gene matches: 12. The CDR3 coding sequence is TGCGCCAGCAGCTTGGGACTAGCTGGCCTCGGGCAGTACTTC. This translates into CASSLGLAGLGQYF.

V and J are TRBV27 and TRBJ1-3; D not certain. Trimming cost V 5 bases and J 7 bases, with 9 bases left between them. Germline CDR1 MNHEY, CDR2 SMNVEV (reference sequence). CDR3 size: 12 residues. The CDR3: CASSPRWNTIYF. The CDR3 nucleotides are TGTGCCAGCAGTCCGCGTTGGAACACCATATATTTT.

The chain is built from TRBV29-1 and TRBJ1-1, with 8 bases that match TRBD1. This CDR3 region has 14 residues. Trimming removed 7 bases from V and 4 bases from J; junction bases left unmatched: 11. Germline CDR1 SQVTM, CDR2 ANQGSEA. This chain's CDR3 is CSAEAGGAGTEAFF. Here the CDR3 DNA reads TGCAGCGCGGAGGCAGGGGGCGCCGGCACTGAAGCTTTCTTT.

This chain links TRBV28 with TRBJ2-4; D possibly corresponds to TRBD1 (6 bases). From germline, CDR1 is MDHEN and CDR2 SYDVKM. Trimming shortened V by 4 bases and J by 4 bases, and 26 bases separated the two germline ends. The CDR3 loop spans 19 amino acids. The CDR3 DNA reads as TGTGCCAGCAGTTGGGGGCCAAAGGGGGTCCTTAGAGGGAAAAACATTCAGTACTTC. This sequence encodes CASSWGPKGVLRGKNIQYF.

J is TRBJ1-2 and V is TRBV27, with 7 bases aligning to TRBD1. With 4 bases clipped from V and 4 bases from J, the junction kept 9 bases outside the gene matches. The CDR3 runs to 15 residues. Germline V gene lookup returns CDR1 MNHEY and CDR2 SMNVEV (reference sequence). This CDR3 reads CASSSTTGSPYGYTF. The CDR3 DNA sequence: TGTGCCAGCAGTTCCACGACAGGGTCGCCCTATGGCTACACCTTC.

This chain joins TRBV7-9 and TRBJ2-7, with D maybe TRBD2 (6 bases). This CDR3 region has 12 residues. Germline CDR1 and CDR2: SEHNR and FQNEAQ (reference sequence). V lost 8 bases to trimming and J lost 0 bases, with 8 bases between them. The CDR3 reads CASGRDSYEQYF. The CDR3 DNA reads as TGTGCCAGCGGGCGGGACTCCTACGAGCAGTACTTC.

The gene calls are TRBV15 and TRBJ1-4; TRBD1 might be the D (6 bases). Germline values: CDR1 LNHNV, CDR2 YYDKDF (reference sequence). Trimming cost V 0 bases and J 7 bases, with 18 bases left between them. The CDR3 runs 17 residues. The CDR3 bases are TGTGCCACCAGCAGAGATCGGGGTGGGGGAGGGGGTGAAAAACTGTTTTTT. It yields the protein CATSRDRGGGGGEKLFF.